The present T cell receptor (beta chain) was sequenced within a study of blood T cell repertoires in COVID-19. Study-wide context: Acute and convalescent COVID-19 samples came from the United States, Italy and Spain. PBMCs, B-cell-depleted T cells, or T cells were the source of the cDNA or gDNA that made up the material.

As processed by the authors: Amplification from reference gene primers served as the basis for estimated nucleated cell counts. Libraries were prepared by immunoSEQ multiplex PCR; TCRdb keeps only in-frame clonotypes and omits some of them. V, J and clone size are those of that table, while D and trimming were read from the DNA. The profile shows around 250,000 clones, about 87% of them singletons. Germline lookup yields CDR1 MGHDK and CDR2 SYGVNS. Between the trimmed V and J ends, which lost 7 bases and 4 bases, there was a span of 6 bases. The CDR3 is made up of 11 amino acids. The sequenced sample was peripheral blood. This clonotype was sampled from a woman in her seventies with active or convalescent COVID-19. The chain employs TRBV25-1 and TRBJ2-3; D remains ambiguous. DNA for the CDR3: TGTGCCAGCACCTATGCAGATACGCAGTATTTT. Its protein is CASTYADTQYF.